This T cell receptor (beta chain) was sequenced for a study of cytomegalovirus exposure and HLA in healthy donors. Sequenced by immunoSEQ multiplex PCR; TCRdb stores in-frame clones only, minus some. Among some 200,000 clones, approximately 80% were seen once, and the ten largest hold roughly 13%. A note on this clone: Its specificity is not known.

Germline loops: CDR1 SGDLS, CDR2 YYNGEE. Trimming pared 4 bases from V and 0 bases from J, leaving 11 bases between. The CDR3 contains 15 residues. Broader study findings: Among TCR beta chains, those listed as cytomegalovirus-associated numbered around 180. Reportedly, diagnosis of cytomegalovirus status by the classifier showed high specificity and sensitivity.

This sequence joins TRBV9 and TRBJ1-3; D remains ambiguous. The sequenced material came from PBMCs. This TCR was recovered from a woman between 25 and 40 years old in good health and CMV-seropositive. The CDR3: CASSPGRVSGNTIYF. In DNA form, the CDR3 reads TGTGCCAGCAGCCCCGGGAGGGTCTCTGGAAACACCATATATTTT.